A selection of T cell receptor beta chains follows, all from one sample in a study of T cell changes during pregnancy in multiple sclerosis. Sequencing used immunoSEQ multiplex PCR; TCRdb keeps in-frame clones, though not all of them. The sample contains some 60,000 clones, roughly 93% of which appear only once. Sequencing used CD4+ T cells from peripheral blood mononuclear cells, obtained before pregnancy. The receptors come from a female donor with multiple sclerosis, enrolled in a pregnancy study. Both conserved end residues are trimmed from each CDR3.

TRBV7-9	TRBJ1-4	ASSRTGAGEKLF
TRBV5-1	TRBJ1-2	ASSLRILSGTGDANYGYT
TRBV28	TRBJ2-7	ASSFSSGSYEQY
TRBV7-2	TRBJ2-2	ASSPWGLAGGTGELF
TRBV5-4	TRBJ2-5	ASSLALQGTQETQY
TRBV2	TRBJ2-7	ASSEESGAAYEQY
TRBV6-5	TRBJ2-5	ASSYSQGGQETQY
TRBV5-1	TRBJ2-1	ASTPNLAQNEQF
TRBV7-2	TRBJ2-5	ASSPRTSGGKETQY
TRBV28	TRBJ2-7	ASSSPGGQGAQNEQY
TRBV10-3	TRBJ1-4	AIRGQVNEKLF
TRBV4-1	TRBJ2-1	ASSLRSDSGSYNEQF
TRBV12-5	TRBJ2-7	ASGLSGTYEQY
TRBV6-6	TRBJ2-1	ASSPGQYNEQF
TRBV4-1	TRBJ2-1	ASSQLSGSVYNEQF
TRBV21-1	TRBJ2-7	ASSNTDWGPGQKAGTSPEQY
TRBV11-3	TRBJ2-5	ASSSPDSRETQY
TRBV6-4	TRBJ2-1	ASSRQGFDEQF
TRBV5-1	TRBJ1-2	ASSLALGLDYGYT
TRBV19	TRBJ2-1	ASSLGQGYNEQF
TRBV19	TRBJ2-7	ASSPGQVSYEQY
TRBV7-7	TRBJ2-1	ASEGRLAGVNEQF
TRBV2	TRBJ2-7	ASAQPLAYEQY